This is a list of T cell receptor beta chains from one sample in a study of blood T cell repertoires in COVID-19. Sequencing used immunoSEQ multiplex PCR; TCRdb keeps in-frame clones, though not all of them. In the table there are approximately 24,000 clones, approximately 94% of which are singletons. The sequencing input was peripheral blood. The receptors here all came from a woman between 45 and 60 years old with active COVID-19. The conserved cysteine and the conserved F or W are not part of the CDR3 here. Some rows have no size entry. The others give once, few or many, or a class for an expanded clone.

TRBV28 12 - ASRLGTANQPQH
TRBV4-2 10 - ASSQETEGYT
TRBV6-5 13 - ASSYSTGGSYEQY
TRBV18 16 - ASSPSPTTGRLNYGYT
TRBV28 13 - ASSFQGGVVYGYT
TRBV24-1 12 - ATSDLSEGSLQY
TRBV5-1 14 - ASSLDPPGDTGELF
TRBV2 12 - ASGRDSLPETQY
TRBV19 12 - ASTPRLGGDTQY
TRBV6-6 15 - ASSLDGTDSSGNTIY
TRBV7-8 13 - ASSLAQGANYGYT
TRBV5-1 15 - ASSPVGAVGGNTEAF
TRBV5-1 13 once ASSLGPTEGGELF